This T cell receptor (beta chain) was captured in a study of T cell repertoires in cytomegalovirus infection. Across the whole study: Matching HLA type and CMV infection were both indicated by public TCR beta signatures.

One entry per CDR3 protein results from TCRdb running MiXCR on the reads. The sample holds 480,000 or so distinct CDR3 sequences, around 10% seen once. Turning to this clonotype: Its antigen remains unidentified.

This CDR3 is built from 13 residues. V was clipped by 3 bases and J by 6 bases, with 11 bases between them. Germline V gene lookup returns CDR1 MRHNA and CDR2 SNTAGT. The study's findings and limits: HLA-C-restricted CMV clonotypes gave the most frequent clonotype in two of eight donors.

The chain employs TRBV6-4 and TRBJ1-2; D unresolved. The origin of this receptor is a human donor in good health (CMV status not recorded). Some clones in this sample may be carry-over from other donors' samples. The sequencing sample was made of PBMCs. The DNA of the CDR3 is TGTGCCAGCAGTGAGGACCGAGGAAATGGCTACACCTTC. Translation: CASSEDRGNGYTF.